This T cell receptor beta chain was observed in a study of cytomegalovirus exposure and HLA in healthy donors. The overall study: In a previous analysis, 110 million or so unique TCR beta sequences were found from 150 million to 200 million T cells.

13 Jbeta primers and 60 Vbeta primers were used for the PCR. TCRdb's table, derived via immunoSEQ multiplex PCR, lists solely in-frame clones and lacks some. The sample records under 150,000 clones, about three quarters being singletons. As concerns this clone: What it binds is not known.

The study, taken as a whole, reports: Another analysis was done later, and it associated approximately 18,000 TCR beta sequences with HLA alleles at 0.05 false discovery rate. Later analysis identified several of the most significant clusters that appeared linked to common viral pathogens.

CDR3 size: 15 residues. The sequence was collected from a male donor in good health and CMV-seropositive. Sequenced material: PBMCs. The rearrangement joins TRBV21-1 to TRBJ2-1; whether TRBD2, the table's D call, matches the DNA was not checked. TRBV21-1 is listed as a pseudogene. The CDR3 DNA follows: TGTGCCAGCAGCAAAAGGCGGTCTAGCGGGGATGAGCAGTTCTTC. Translated, it gives CASSKRRSSGDEQFF.